Below, 14 T cell receptor beta chains from the same sample are listed, as sequenced in a study of T cells in Graves' hyperthyroidism and ophthalmopathy (dated by TCRdb to between 2017 and 2020). Libraries were made using multiplex PCR. Sequencing instrument: Illumina HiSeq 2000. Amplification of TCR beta CDR3 regions was carried out from RNA transcripts. For the first round of RT-PCR on the TCR CDR3, the HTBI primer set was used together with the Qiagen OneStep RT-PCR kit. The public reads were reanalyzed by TCRdb: fastp trimming at Q25, MiXCR alignment, in-frame beta chains only. When rows share a CDR3 protein, they turn into one entry using the most common DNA and genes. This sample is represented by 600,000 or so distinct CDR3 sequences; over 12% of them were singletons. The biggest ten clones account for roughly 7% of the sample. Sample: blood. Source of these receptors: a woman aged 18-30 years with Graves' ophthalmopathy.

V usage is TRBV7-8 and J usage is TRBJ2-2, with D maybe TRBD2 (6 bases). V was clipped by 4 bases and J by 2 bases, with 14 bases between them. The CDR3 spans 16 residues. CDR1 is SGHVS and CDR2 is FQNEAQ in the germline V gene. CDR3 DNA sequence: TGTGCCAGCAGCTCGACGGAACTAGCCAACACCGGGGAGCTGTTTTTT. Translation: CASSSTELANTGELFF.

This clonotype came up many times. DNA of the CDR3: TGTGCCAGCAGTTTACCCGGGGCAGATACGCAGTATTTT. Protein product: CASSLPGADTQYF. The rearrangement uses TRBV12-3 or TRBV12-4 and TRBJ2-3; D may be TRBD2 (5 bases). This CDR3 has 13 amino acids. Trimming pared 2 bases from V and 4 bases from J, leaving 7 bases between.

This clonotype was seen ten or more times. The rearrangement links TRBV11-1 to TRBJ2-1; TRBD2 matches at 7 bases. V lost 7 bases, J lost 2 bases, and 8 bases stayed unmatched. The CDR3 sequence is 15 residues long. The germline CDR1 and CDR2 sequences are SGHAT and FQDESV (reference sequence). The CDR3 DNA is TGTGCCAGCACCTTTTTACTAGCGCCCTACAATGAGCAGTTCTTC. The encoded protein is CASTFLLAPYNEQFF.

V is TRBV20-1 and J is TRBJ2-7; 7 nucleotides line up with TRBD1. The CDR3 covers 14 residues. Trimming at V came to 1 base and at J to 5 bases, leaving 8 bases not matched to a gene. Germline V gene lookup returns CDR1 DFQATT and CDR2 SNEGSKA (reference sequence). Written as DNA, the CDR3 is TGCAGTGCTAGAGCCCCGACAGGGATCGACGAGCAGTACTTC. It translates to CSARAPTGIDEQYF.

This clonotype was observed at least ten times. V gene TRBV7-2 combines with J gene TRBJ1-2; D is perhaps TRBD1 (5 bases). The ends were cut back, 4 bases at V and 8 bases at J, with 17 bases in the middle. CDR1 is SGHTA, CDR2 FQGNSA, per germline. This CDR3 region has 14 residues. CDR3 in amino acids: CASSSRGTGNGYTF. DNA of the CDR3: TGTGCCAGCAGCTCGCGGGGGACGGGGAACGGCTACACCTTC.

This clonotype has a count of ten or more. This chain uses TRBV6-6 with TRBJ1-1; perhaps TRBD1 as D (5 bases). CDR3 size: 15 residues. Germline CDR1 is MNHNY and CDR2 is SVGAGI (reference sequence). Trimming took 2 bases from V and 0 from J, leaving 10 bases between them. The CDR3 sequence is CASSYQGLVNTEAFF. CDR3 nucleotide sequence: TGTGCCAGCAGTTACCAGGGCCTTGTGAACACTGAAGCTTTCTTT.

This clonotype was observed at least ten times. The chain is built from TRBV7-8 and TRBJ2-1, with TRBD2 matching over 7 bases. With 1 base clipped from V and 8 bases from J, the junction kept 11 bases outside the gene matches. CDR1 SGHVS and CDR2 FQNEAQ come from the germline V gene. The CDR3 has 16 residues. CDR3 DNA: TGTGCCAGCAGCTTAGTTCGCGGGAGACCTCTCGATGAGCAGTTCTTC. It encodes CASSLVRGRPLDEQFF.

In this sample, this clonotype turned up many times. This chain joins TRBV12-3 or TRBV12-4 and TRBJ2-7; 11 bases are shared with TRBD2. The trim removed 3 bases at V and 4 bases at J, leaving 17 bases unmatched. CDR3 length: 19 residues. This chain's CDR3 is CASSFASGRPDPSSYEQYF. The CDR3, as DNA: TGTGCCAGCAGTTTTGCTAGCGGGAGGCCTGATCCGAGCTCGTACGAGCAGTACTTC.

This clonotype appeared many times. V usage is TRBV29-1 and J usage is TRBJ2-3, with a possible D match to TRBD2 (5 bases). With 1 base removed from V and 6 bases from J, the gap between germline ends came to 8 bases. The germline V gene has CDR1 SQVTM and CDR2 ANQGSEA. The CDR3 length is 12 residues. Here the CDR3 reads CSVEGKRDTQYF. The CDR3 nucleotides are TGCAGCGTTGAAGGGAAGCGGGATACGCAGTATTTT.

This chain links TRBV29-1 with TRBJ1-1; TRBD1 matches at 8 bases. After removal of 6 bases from V and 0 bases from J, the junction contained 9 bases not matched to a gene. The CDR3 is made up of 15 amino acids. Germline values: CDR1 SQVTM, CDR2 ANQGSEA. CDR3 region: CSVVSLGQVNTEAFF. CDR3 bases: TGCAGCGTCGTCTCACTGGGACAGGTGAACACTGAAGCTTTCTTT.

The chain carries TRBV9 and TRBJ2-3; 14 bases agree with TRBD2. Germline CDR1 reads SGDLS; CDR2 reads YYNGEE. The CDR3 is 16 amino acids. Trimming took 5 bases from V and 9 from J; bases not matched to a gene: 11. The CDR3 sequence: CASSPTGTSGSPTQYF. In nucleotides, the CDR3 is TGTGCCAGCAGTCCCACCGGGACTAGCGGGAGTCCAACGCAGTATTTT. Filled out from reference TRBV9 and TRBJ2-3, the complete variable domain reads DSGVTQTPKHLITATGQRVTLRCSPRSGDLSVYWYQQSLDQGLQFLIQYYNGEERAKGNILERFSAQQFPDLHSELNLSSLELGDSALYFCASSPTGTSGSPTQYFGPGTRLTVL.

The sample holds many counts of this clonotype. The rearrangement links TRBV12-3 or TRBV12-4 to TRBJ1-1; the D is unclear. This CDR3 contains 11 residues. The ends were cut back, 8 bases at V and 4 bases at J, with 8 bases in the middle. CDR3 in amino acids: CASLGRTEAFF. The CDR3 coding sequence is TGTGCCAGCCTCGGGCGCACTGAAGCTTTCTTT.

This clonotype was observed many times. This chain uses TRBV30 with TRBJ2-7; D might be TRBD2 (6 bases). The CDR3 contains 12 residues. V lost 3 bases and J lost 3, with 9 bases in between. The germline gives CDR1 GTSNPN, CDR2 SVGIG (reference sequence). CDR3 nucleotide sequence: TGTGCCTGGAGGTCCGGGGGCTACGAGCAGTACTTC. Protein product: CAWRSGGYEQYF.

The chain uses TRBV12-3 or TRBV12-4 and TRBJ2-7; 7 bases match TRBD2. The CDR3 is 13 amino acids. V was clipped by 7 bases and J by 4 bases; unmatched bases: 7. CDR3 loop: CASMGGGSYEQYF. CDR3 DNA: TGTGCCAGCATGGGGGGAGGGAGTTACGAGCAGTACTTC.